Shown below are 30 T cell receptor beta chains from a single sample sequenced in a study of T cell responses to AZD1222 COVID-19 vaccine. Produced via immunoSEQ multiplex PCR; TCRdb's table is partial and in-frame only. The sample yields about 130,000 clones, roughly 90% seen once. The source material was peripheral blood, sampled on day 0 of AZD1222 vaccination. The receptors come from an adult in good health.

This sequence joins TRBV30 and TRBJ2-6, with TRBD1 identical over 9 bases. J lost 1 base, V lost 0 bases, and 10 bases had no gene match. This CDR3 contains 19 residues. CDR1 and CDR2 from the germline V gene are GTSNPN and SVGIG (reference sequence). CDR3 loop: CAWSVTGQGRASGANVLTF. The DNA for the CDR3 is TGTGCCTGGAGTGTAACCGGACAGGGGCGCGCGTCTGGGGCCAACGTCCTGACTTTC.

This chain links TRBV30 with TRBJ1-1; D might be TRBD1 (5 bases). The V and J ends lost 0 bases and 5 bases respectively, with 19 bases between them. The V gene's germline CDR1 is GTSNPN and CDR2 SVGIG (reference sequence). The CDR3 consists of 16 residues. The CDR3 reads CAWSVRRGRGGTEAFF. CDR3 DNA sequence: TGTGCCTGGAGTGTACGTCGGGGGAGGGGAGGGACTGAAGCTTTCTTT.

This clone has only one observation. The chain combines TRBV6-2 or TRBV6-3 with TRBJ1-2; TRBD1 might be the D (5 bases). The CDR3 spans 16 residues. V was cut by 0 bases and J by 3 bases, with 14 bases left in between. Germline V CDR1 and CDR2: MNHEY, SVGEGT. DNA for the CDR3: TGTGCCAGCAGTTACTCACGACAGCGCGGGGACTATGGCTACACCTTC. Its protein product is CASSYSRQRGDYGYTF.

The V gene is TRBV5-1, the J gene TRBJ1-1; D unclear. The V gene's germline CDR1 is SGHRS and CDR2 YFSETQ. The CDR3 is made up of 13 amino acids. Trimming removed 5 bases at V and 0 bases at J, with 8 bases between. CDR3: CASRYDMNTEAFF. The CDR3 region has the DNA TGCGCCAGCAGGTACGACATGAACACTGAAGCTTTCTTT.

The chain employs TRBV29-1 and TRBJ1-1, with D possibly TRBD1 on 5 matching bases. Trimming removed 7 bases from V and 4 bases from J, with 19 bases in between. Per the germline V gene, CDR1 is SQVTM and CDR2 is ANQGSEA. The CDR3 consists of 14 residues. The CDR3 region has the DNA TGCAGCGGGGGGGTCAGGATGGGCAGCACTGAAGCTTTCTTT. Amino acids: CSGGVRMGSTEAFF. The entire variable domain, with the rest obtained from reference TRBV29-1 and TRBJ1-1, is as follows: SAVISQKPSRDICQRGTSLTIQCQVDSQVTMMFWYRQQPGQSLTLIATANQGSEATYESGFVIDKFPISRPNLTFSTLTVSNMSPEDSSIYLCSGGVRMGSTEAFFGQGTRLTVV.

The V call is TRBV18, the J call TRBJ1-1, with D unresolved. The V gene lost 4 bases and the J gene lost 3 bases, with 9 bases spanning the gap. CDR1 and CDR2 (germline): KGHSH, LQKENI. The CDR3 runs to 13 residues. The CDR3 reads CASSLDGYTEAFF. CDR3 nucleotides: TGTGCCAGCTCACTGGACGGCTACACTGAAGCTTTCTTT. The complete variable domain, with remaining parts taken from reference TRBV18 and TRBJ1-1, reads NAGVMQNPRHLVRRRGQEARLRCSPMKGHSHVYWYRQLPEEGLKFMVYLQKENIIDESGMPKERFSAEFPKEGPSILRIQQVVRGDSAAYFCASSLDGYTEAFFGQGTRLTVV.

The chain carries TRBV12-3 or TRBV12-4 and TRBJ1-2; D is possibly TRBD1 (5 bases). This CDR3 comprises 12 residues. V was shortened by 5 bases and J by 8 bases, with 12 bases between the two germline ends. The CDR3 nucleotides read TGTGCCAGCAGTCTCGGGGGGAGGGGCTACACCTTC. Its protein product is CASSLGGRGYTF.

The chain couples TRBV9 to TRBJ1-1; D is unresolved. Trimming shortened V by 0 bases and J by 1 base, and 22 bases separated the two germline ends. The CDR3 totals 19 residues. Looked up from germline, CDR1 is SGDLS and CDR2 is YYNGEE. CDR3 sequence: CASSVASSGRRHGNTEAFF. The DNA of the CDR3 is TGTGCCAGCAGCGTAGCTTCGTCAGGCCGCCGACATGGGAACACTGAAGCTTTCTTT. Full variable domain (rest looked up from reference TRBV9 and TRBJ1-1): DSGVTQTPKHLITATGQRVTLRCSPRSGDLSVYWYQQSLDQGLQFLIQYYNGEERAKGNILERFSAQQFPDLHSELNLSSLELGDSALYFCASSVASSGRRHGNTEAFFGQGTRLTVV.

The chain combines TRBV9 with TRBJ1-2, with D perhaps matching TRBD1 (6 bases). Trimming shortened V by 0 bases and J by 4 bases, and 13 bases separated the two germline ends. Per germline, CDR1 SGDLS and CDR2 YYNGEE. This CDR3 has 15 amino acids. The DNA for the CDR3 is TGTGCCAGCAGCGTAGAGGGGGTAGGTGGCTATGGCTACACCTTC. Amino acids: CASSVEGVGGYGYTF.

The chain employs TRBV5-4 and TRBJ1-2; TRBD1 matches 8 bases. From germline, CDR1 is SGHNT and CDR2 YYREEE (reference sequence). The CDR3 sequence is 15 residues long. With 0 bases clipped from V and 4 bases from J, the junction kept 5 bases outside the gene matches. The CDR3 DNA is TGTGCCAGCAGCTTGGCTGCAGGGGGCTTCTATGGCTACACCTTC. Protein sequence: CASSLAAGGFYGYTF.

The chain combines TRBV3-1 (or the pseudogene TRBV3-2) with TRBJ2-7; D is tentatively TRBD1 or TRBD2 (5 bases each). In germline, CDR1 is LGHDT, CDR2 YNNKEL (reference sequence). This CDR3 is built from 14 residues. V lost 3 bases to trimming and J lost 4 bases, with 13 bases between them. The CDR3 is CASSQPGRNYEQYF. Written as DNA, the CDR3 is TGTGCCAGCAGCCAGCCGGGACGGAATTACGAGCAGTACTTC.

On this clone itself: In the same sample, other DNA sequences code for this CDR3. The chain links TRBV28 to TRBJ1-5; D is unresolved. With 1 base removed from V and 4 bases from J, the gap between germline ends came to 5 bases. The germline CDR1 and CDR2 sequences are MDHEN and SYDVKM. This CDR3 comprises 13 residues. The DNA for the CDR3 is TGTGCCAGCAGTTTATTGGGGAATCAGCCCCAGCATTTT. Its protein is CASSLLGNQPQHF.

This chain connects TRBV19 to TRBJ1-1, with D possibly TRBD1 on 6 matching bases. V gave up 10 bases and J gave up 4 bases, with 19 bases separating them. The CDR3 runs to 14 residues. Germline V gene lookup returns CDR1 LNHDA and CDR2 SQIVND (reference sequence). The CDR3 sequence is CATKSTRGGTEAFF. CDR3 DNA sequence: TGTGCCACCAAATCTACTAGGGGGGGCACTGAAGCTTTCTTT.

In its sample, this clone was seen a few times. This sequence joins TRBV7-9 and TRBJ1-1; D is perhaps TRBD1 (5 bases). In germline, CDR1 is SEHNR, CDR2 FQNEAQ (reference sequence). Trimming shortened V by 5 bases and J by 1 base, and 14 bases separated the two germline ends. There are 15 residues in the CDR3. The CDR3 here is CASSPPRVGNTEAFF. The CDR3, as DNA: TGTGCCAGCAGCCCCCCCAGGGTCGGGAACACTGAAGCTTTCTTT.

This sequence joins TRBV29-1 and TRBJ2-1; 7 bases map to TRBD2. CDR3 length equals 13 residues. Losses at the gene ends were 4 bases for V and 4 bases for J; bases not matched to a gene: 4. Germline CDR1 reads SQVTM; CDR2 reads ANQGSEA. In nucleotides, the CDR3 is TGCAGCGTTGTTGGGCGGGAGTACAATGAGCAGTTCTTC. Protein product: CSVVGREYNEQFF.

This clone was detected only a few times. As DNA, the CDR3 is TGTGCCAGCAGTGGCAGCCTACCGGGACAGCAATACTACGAGCAGTACTTC. Translated: CASSGSLPGQQYYEQYF. The V call is TRBV28, the J call TRBJ2-7, with 7 nucleotides matching TRBD1. Per the germline V gene, CDR1 is MDHEN and CDR2 is SYDVKM. V was pared by 5 bases and J by 3 bases, with 16 bases of the junction left unmatched. The CDR3 contains 17 residues.

The table lists this clone with many counts. The chain couples TRBV4-2 to TRBJ1-4; TRBD1 aligns across 7 bases. The germline V gene has CDR1 LGHNA and CDR2 YNFKEQ. The CDR3 extends over 18 amino acids. The ends lost 0 bases at V and 7 bases at J; junction bases unmatched: 14. For the CDR3, the DNA is TGTGCCAGCAGCCAAGATCTGAAGGGGGCGCAGGCGAGTGAAAAACTGTTTTTT. Its translation is CASSQDLKGAQASEKLFF.

This CDR3 reads CASSSIDPLINEKLFF. CDR3 in DNA: TGTGCCAGCAGTTCTATTGACCCCCTAATCAATGAAAAACTGTTTTTT. The chain combines TRBV28 with TRBJ1-4; no definite D call. V was trimmed by 4 bases and J by 5 bases, leaving 17 bases between them. This CDR3 region has 16 residues. From germline, CDR1 is MDHEN and CDR2 SYDVKM.

This chain connects TRBV5-6 to TRBJ2-7, with unresolved D. CDR1 and CDR2 (germline): SGHDT, YYEEEE. V was pared by 0 bases and J by 0 bases, with 10 bases between. This CDR3 is built from 15 residues. CDR3 coding DNA: TGTGCCAGCAGCTTGGTCCCAATAGGCTCCTACGAGCAGTACTTC. This codes for CASSLVPIGSYEQYF.

This chain connects TRBV27 to TRBJ2-5, with D perhaps matching TRBD1 or TRBD2 (7 bases each). The CDR3 spans 14 residues. Trimming took 7 bases from V and 2 from J, leaving 14 bases between them. Germline CDR1 is MNHEY and CDR2 is SMNVEV (reference sequence). CDR3 sequence: CASTQGGLQETQYF. CDR3 nucleotide sequence: TGTGCCAGCACTCAGGGGGGACTACAAGAGACCCAGTACTTC.

This sequence joins TRBV6-5 and TRBJ1-2; a possible D gene is TRBD1 (5 bases). Trimming took 5 bases from V and 8 from J, leaving 21 bases between them. This CDR3 comprises 15 residues. The germline gives CDR1 MNHEY, CDR2 SVGAGI. CDR3 DNA sequence: TGTGCCAGCAGTATTAATAAAGGGACTTTTAACGGCTACACCTTC. It specifies CASSINKGTFNGYTF.

J is TRBJ1-2 and V is TRBV5-1; TRBD1 matches 10 bases. Germline CDR1 SGHRS, CDR2 YFSETQ. The CDR3 length is 18 residues. V shed 4 bases, J shed 2 bases, and the junction held 14 bases outside the gene matches. The CDR3 spells CASSQDSGTGAENYGYTF. CDR3 nucleotides: TGCGCCAGCAGCCAAGATTCCGGGACAGGGGCGGAAAACTATGGCTACACCTTC. Drawing the rest from reference TRBV5-1 and TRBJ1-2, the complete variable domain is KAGVTQTPRYLIKTRGQQVTLSCSPISGHRSVSWYQQTPGQGLQFLFEYFSETQRNKGNFPGRFSGRQFSNSRSEMNVSTLELGDSALYLCASSQDSGTGAENYGYTFGSGTRLTVV.

The genes are TRBV11-2 and TRBJ1-1; 10 bases are a match to TRBD1. CDR1 SGHAT and CDR2 FQNNGV come from the germline V gene. The V and J ends lost 5 bases and 0 bases, in that order; junction bases with no gene match: 3. The CDR3 is 15 residues long. CDR3 sequence: CASSPTGGMNTEAFF. The CDR3 region has the DNA TGTGCCAGCAGCCCGACAGGGGGCATGAACACTGAAGCTTTCTTT.

The V gene is TRBV27, the J gene TRBJ1-1; D ambiguous. Per germline, CDR1 MNHEY and CDR2 SMNVEV (reference sequence). CDR3 length: 13 amino acids. The V and J ends lost 2 bases and 4 bases respectively, with 8 bases between them. For the CDR3, the DNA is TGTGCCAGCAGTTTACAGGCGGGCACTGAAGCTTTCTTT. Translated: CASSLQAGTEAFF.

The V call is TRBV7-9, the J call TRBJ2-1; D is perhaps TRBD1 (5 bases). CDR1 SEHNR and CDR2 FQNEAQ come from the germline V gene (reference sequence). V was pared by 7 bases and J by 4 bases, with 17 bases between. This CDR3 has 15 amino acids. CDR3 DNA: TGTGCCAGCACCCAAGTAGGGGCCAATTACAATGAGCAGTTCTTC. Amino acid sequence: CASTQVGANYNEQFF.

This clone was observed a handful of times. The chain combines TRBV5-6 with TRBJ1-4; possibly TRBD1 for D (5 bases). The germline V gene has CDR1 SGHDT and CDR2 YYEEEE. The CDR3 consists of 14 residues. Trimming removed 3 bases from V and 4 bases from J, with 10 bases in between. The DNA of the CDR3 is TGTGCCAGCAGCTATAACCAGGGTAATGAAAAACTGTTTTTT. This codes for CASSYNQGNEKLFF.

The chain has TRBV7-9 and TRBJ2-7; D call uncertain. Looked up from germline, CDR1 is SEHNR and CDR2 is FQNEAQ (reference sequence). The CDR3 is 13 residues long. Trimming shortened V by 1 base and J by 4 bases, and 8 bases separated the two germline ends. CDR3 protein: CASSLEILYEQYF. CDR3 sequence (DNA): TGTGCCAGCAGCTTAGAGATCTTATACGAGCAGTACTTC. Combining the CDR3 with reference TRBV7-9 and TRBJ2-7 gives the whole variable domain DTGVSQNPRHKITKRGQNVTFRCDPISEHNRLYWYRQTLGQGPEFLTYFQNEAQLEKSRLLSDRFSAERPKGSFSTLEIQRTEQGDSAMYLCASSLEILYEQYFGPGTRLTVT.

This sequence joins TRBV28 and TRBJ1-5; perhaps TRBD1 as D (6 bases). The CDR3 consists of 14 residues. The germline CDR1 and CDR2 sequences are MDHEN and SYDVKM. Trimming took 7 bases from V and 4 from J, leaving 14 bases between them. CDR3 DNA sequence: TGTGCCAGCAACCCGACAGGCCCTAATCAGCCCCAGCATTTT. It translates to CASNPTGPNQPQHF.

CDR3 nucleotide sequence: TGTGCCAGTACCCTTACGACAGGGCGGGACCCCCTCCACTTT. Translation: CASTLTTGRDPLHF. The chain recombines TRBV19 with TRBJ1-6; TRBD1 aligns across 7 bases. This CDR3 comprises 14 residues. Looked up from germline, CDR1 is LNHDA and CDR2 is SQIVND (reference sequence). Germline trimming cut 7 bases from V and 13 bases from J; bases unmatched to any gene: 13.

This chain joins TRBV20-1 and TRBJ1-4; D remains ambiguous. This CDR3 is built from 11 residues. Trimming shortened V by 0 bases and J by 13 bases, and 9 bases separated the two germline ends. Germline V gene data show CDR1 as DFQATT and CDR2 as SNEGSKA (reference sequence). Here the CDR3 reads CSARDLSRLFF. In DNA form, the CDR3 reads TGCAGTGCTAGAGATCTGAGTAGACTGTTTTTT.